This entry features one T cell receptor beta chain sequence. No cognate antigen has been identified for it. It has no much larger one-base neighbor in the sample; base qualities were not kept. The CDR3 contains 15 residues, cysteine and phenylalanine counted. The entry retains the CDR3 DNA only, 45 bases that are in frame from base 1. The germline V gene (reference sequence) gives CDR1 as DFQATT and CDR2 as SNEGSKA. V gives up 3 bases and J gives up 3 bases, and the segment between their germline ends measures 16 bases. In the paper's terms, the treatment or condition label means: approximately 9-day PBMC culture with coronavirus spike peptide pools or control peptides (ViraFEST assay). To expand antigen-specific T cells with peptide pools and then pick out the expanded clonotypes through TCR sequencing, the study relied on the ViraFEST assay. The convalescent patients' positive SARS-CoV-2 PCR tests fell between March and December 2020, which was before the Alpha, Beta and Delta variants emerged in the United States. Each well held about 2.2 million PBMCs cultured in IMDM containing about 5% human AB serum and 10 IU/ml IL-2, with about 10 ug/ml peptide pools added. Half of the culture medium was replaced with fresh IL-2-containing medium on days 3 and 7. CD4+ T cells were isolated after less than twelve days of culture through negative selection using the EasySep CD4+ T cell isolation kit. Ficoll-Paque Plus gradient centrifugation was used to isolate PBMCs from whole blood, and the isolated PBMCs were then either used fresh or cryopreserved at -140C. Each culture condition was generally run in triplicate wells.

Libraries were constructed by PCR. TCR sequencing of DNA from cultured CD4+ T cells used the Oncomine TCR Beta short-read assay at the Johns Hopkins FTIC core. Genomic DNA was extracted from the cultured CD4+ T cells with the QIAamp micro DNA kit. Oncomine TCR Beta libraries made from cultured CD4+ T cells were pooled using unique dual indexes and sequenced on an Illumina iSeq 100. The authors' analysis ran thus. Non-productive sequences were removed, and CDR3s that did not start with C, did not end with F or W, or were shorter than 7 amino acids were discarded. The MANAFEST web application identified antigen-specific clonotypes by comparing peptide-stimulated wells against reference wells and other culture wells. For a clone to be called positive, the clone needed an FDR below 0.05, an odds ratio above 5, and a productive frequency above 0.1% in at least two of three replicate wells. A clonotype was classed as cross-reactive if the clonotype showed significant expansion both in SARS-CoV-2 spike wells and in at least one common cold coronavirus spike condition. Using R version 3.6.1, CDR3 homology was evaluated through Levenshtein distances (stringdist) along with unrooted phylogenetic trees (ape). TCRdb reran the public reads through fastp at Q25 and MiXCR, keeping productive beta chains. Each entry merges the rows of one CDR3 protein and shows their most common DNA and genes. These V and J calls originate from TCRdb's pipeline instead of the authors' own analysis. Across this sample there are about 15,000 distinct CDR3 sequences, with approximately 26% seen only once. The ten largest clones add up to around 23% of the sample.

This sample is drawn from a study of vaccination and CD4 T cells after COVID-19 (dated by TCRdb to between 2021 and 2024). Study-level background: Convalescent patients had a positive SARS-CoV-2 result on nasal swab PCR, and of these patients, under ten had mild disease and one had severe disease. In the convalescent cohort there were six males and four females, among whom were two Hispanic individuals, seven Caucasians, two Asians and one multiracial person. Two doses of either the Pfizer-BioNTech BNT162b2 vaccine (n=8) or the Moderna mRNA-1273 vaccine (n=2) were administered to participants. Post-COVID blood samples were collected from convalescent patients a median of approximately 100 days after diagnosis, with a range of roughly 35 to 161 days. Post-vaccine blood samples were collected a median of approximately 68 days after the second vaccine dose, ranging from about 13 to 250 days. Culture stimuli were overlapping spike peptide pools from SARS-CoV-2 and from the common cold coronaviruses HCoV-NL63, HCoV-OC43 and HCoV-229E. Control cultures used a CEFX viral epitope pool as positive control, an HIV-1 Nef peptide pool as negative control, or no peptide. In roughly 10 COVID-19 convalescent patients and 4 infection-naive healthy vaccine recipients, the spike-specific CD4+ TCR repertoire before mRNA vaccination was compared with the repertoire after mRNA vaccination.

Study-level results and caveats: In convalescent patients, a median 86.3% of post-vaccine SARS-CoV-2-reactive clones were detected only after vaccination, suggesting vaccine-specific priming. The median number of SARS-CoV-2-reactive clonotypes rose from 20 to 25 after infection to a few dozen after vaccination, but the change was not significant. Nearly all vaccine-specific clones in convalescent patients (304 of 307) were mono-reactive for SARS-CoV-2 spike rather than cross-reactive with common cold coronaviruses. The number of convalescent patients in the study was relatively small, and the study did not examine early timepoints following natural infection.

The source is a human donor with COVID-19. This chain joins TRBV20-1 to TRBJ2-3; the D gene is possibly TRBD2, with 5 bases matching. The sample comprised cultured CD4+ T cells from blood. The nucleotides read TGCAGTGCTAGGCGGGCAGAGTCCTCGACAGATACGCAGTATTTT. Translated, this gives CSARRAESSTDTQYF.